A single sample gave rise to the 17 T cell receptor beta chains below, sequenced in a study of neoadjuvant anti-PD-1 for oral cavity cancer. Some clones are missing from TCRdb's copy, which holds only in-frame ones; the method was immunoSEQ multiplex PCR. The sample contains 15,000 to 20,000 clones, roughly 70% of which appear only once. Sequences were derived from PBMCs, sampled before nivolumab (anti-PD-1) treatment. The receptors originated from a person aged 35-79 years with oral cavity squamous cell carcinoma.

This clone was recorded a few times. The chain links TRBV9 to TRBJ2-2; D is ambiguous. V dropped 0 bases and J dropped 6 bases, with 0 bases sitting between them. This CDR3 contains 11 residues. CDR1 and CDR2 from the germline V gene are SGDLS and YYNGEE. CDR3 loop: CASSVAGELFF. CDR3 coding DNA: TGTGCCAGCAGCGTAGCCGGGGAGCTGTTTTTT.

This clone was recorded a few times. The gene calls are TRBV11-2 and TRBJ2-1; a possible D gene is TRBD2 (5 bases). The CDR3 is 13 amino acids. The germline gives CDR1 SGHAT, CDR2 FQNNGV. The V and J ends lost 6 bases and 7 bases respectively, with 13 bases between them. The CDR3 DNA reads TGTGCCAGCAGTAGTGGGAGAGCGAATGAGCAGTTCTTC. Encoded protein: CASSSGRANEQFF.

This clone came up once. This chain connects TRBV11-3 to TRBJ2-5; tentative D call: TRBD1 (5 bases). Germline CDR1 is SGHNT and CDR2 is YENEEA. V was pared by 3 bases and J by 9 bases, with 8 bases between. The CDR3 is made up of 11 amino acids. CDR3 DNA sequence: TGTGCCAGCAGCTTCTCCAGGGCCCAGTACTTC. As protein: CASSFSRAQYF.

This chain joins TRBV5-8 and TRBJ2-1; possible D gene TRBD2, 5 bases. Trimming removed 4 bases at V and 4 bases at J, with 12 bases between. The germline V gene encodes CDR1 SGHTS and CDR2 YDEGEE. The CDR3 has 14 residues. The CDR3, as DNA: TGTGCCAGCAGCCGGGCGGGTGTATACAATGAGCAGTTCTTC. This sequence encodes CASSRAGVYNEQFF.

A few counts support this clone. V is TRBV5-1 and J is TRBJ2-7; D is unclear. Trimming left V 3 bases short and J 2 bases short, with 9 bases between. The length of the CDR3 is 13 residues. Germline V gene lookup returns CDR1 SGHRS and CDR2 YFSETQ. The CDR3 DNA is TGCGCCAGCAGCTCGGACGGAGCCTACGAGCAGTACTTC. This encodes CASSSDGAYEQYF.

This clone was recorded once. In DNA, the CDR3 is TGTGCCAGCACCAGGTCGAGCGCGGGAGAAAAGACCCAGTACTTC. Its translation: CASTRSSAGEKTQYF. The rearrangement joins TRBV6-5 to TRBJ2-5; TRBD2 matches at 7 bases. Losses at the gene ends were 7 bases for V and 6 bases for J; bases not matched to a gene: 14. The CDR3 has 15 residues. Per the germline V gene, CDR1 is MNHEY and CDR2 is SVGAGI.

CDR3 in amino acids: CASNYGGGYTF. CDR3 nucleotides: TGTGCCAGCAACTATGGCGGTGGCTACACCTTC. J is TRBJ1-2 and V is TRBV25-1; the D is unclear. Germline V gene lookup returns CDR1 MGHDK and CDR2 SYGVNS. Trimming left V 7 bases short and J 7 bases short, with 10 bases between. The CDR3 is 11 amino acids.

The chain carries TRBV19 and TRBJ2-1, with D unclear. This CDR3 comprises 14 residues. V was clipped by 5 bases and J by 3 bases, with 11 bases between them. The germline V gene has CDR1 LNHDA and CDR2 SQIVND (reference sequence). As DNA, the CDR3 is TGTGCCAGTAGTCCAAGGCAGTTCTACAATGAGCAGTTCTTC. It encodes CASSPRQFYNEQFF.

V is TRBV2 and J is TRBJ1-1; D call uncertain. V was clipped by 0 bases and J by 1 base, with 9 bases between them. Germline assignment: CDR1 SNHLY and CDR2 FYNNEI. The CDR3 sequence is 15 residues long. CDR3 coding DNA: TGTGCCAGCAGTGAAGCCCTTCGGTCGAACACTGAAGCTTTCTTT. Translating gives CASSEALRSNTEAFF.

This chain joins TRBV7-2 and TRBJ1-1, with D unresolved. The CDR3 consists of 15 residues. The V gene's germline CDR1 is SGHTA and CDR2 FQGNSA. V lost 2 bases and J 0 bases, leaving 10 bases between the germline ends. Written as DNA, the CDR3 is TGTGCCAGCAGCTTACAGGCGGCCATGAACACTGAAGCTTTCTTT. Protein: CASSLQAAMNTEAFF.

The genes are TRBV29-1 and TRBJ1-1; 7 bases map to TRBD1. Germline lookup yields CDR1 SQVTM and CDR2 ANQGSEA. J was trimmed by 3 bases and V by 7 bases; bases with no gene match: 2. The CDR3 is 11 residues long. The CDR3 here is CSATGDTEAFF. The CDR3 DNA sequence: TGCAGCGCCACAGGGGACACTGAAGCTTTCTTT.

The chain is built from TRBV2 and TRBJ2-3; D is unresolved. CDR3 length: 13 amino acids. Germline CDR1 SNHLY, CDR2 FYNNEI. V was clipped by 7 bases and J by 2 bases, with 10 bases between them. The CDR3 protein is CASKYEVTDTQYF. The CDR3 region has the DNA TGTGCCAGCAAGTATGAGGTCACAGATACGCAGTATTTT.

V and J are TRBV2 and TRBJ2-1, with D tentatively TRBD2 (6 bases). The CDR3 has 11 amino acids. The V gene's germline CDR1 is SNHLY and CDR2 FYNNEI. The V end was cut by 6 bases, the J end by 10 bases, with 10 bases between. The CDR3 region is CASSTSREQFF. CDR3 DNA sequence: TGTGCCAGCAGCACTAGCAGGGAGCAGTTCTTC.

This clone was counted once. The chain carries TRBV5-1 and TRBJ2-1; tentative D call: TRBD2 (5 bases). Trimming left V 0 bases short and J 1 base short, with 11 bases between. In germline, CDR1 is SGHRS, CDR2 YFSETQ. CDR3 length equals 16 residues. CDR3 nucleotide sequence: TGCGCCAGCAGCTTGGATAGCGACCGATCCTACAATGAGCAGTTCTTC. Its translation: CASSLDSDRSYNEQFF.

The CDR3 loop reads CASSVGGSTEAFF. CDR3 bases: TGTGCCAGCAGCGTAGGGGGGAGCACTGAAGCTTTCTTT. The rearrangement joins TRBV6-5 to TRBJ1-1; maybe TRBD1 (6 bases). The CDR3 sequence is 13 residues long. The germline gives CDR1 MNHEY, CDR2 SVGAGI. Trimming cost V 6 bases and J 4 bases, with 12 bases left between them.

This clone was seen once. This sequence joins TRBV6-1 and TRBJ2-7, with 8 bases matching TRBD2. The V segment lost 4 bases and the J segment 0 bases; nucleotides outside the gene matches: 14. The CDR3 is 18 amino acids. Per germline, CDR1 MNHNS and CDR2 SASEGT. The CDR3: CASSGRGTRNQSSYEQYF. CDR3 sequence (DNA): TGTGCCAGCAGTGGAAGGGGGACTAGAAACCAGAGCTCCTACGAGCAGTACTTC.

The chain combines TRBV5-1 with TRBJ2-3; 7 bases line up with TRBD2. The CDR3 is 15 amino acids. Losses at the gene ends were 0 bases for V and 3 bases for J; bases not matched to a gene: 4. Germline-derived CDR1 and CDR2 are SGHRS and YFSETQ. The CDR3 sequence is CASSLGGSPTDTQYF. CDR3 nucleotides: TGCGCCAGCAGCTTGGGCGGGAGCCCAACAGATACGCAGTATTTT.